This record covers a single T cell receptor beta chain. In its sample, this clone was seen once. This receptor's antigen is unknown. Base qualities are missing; no much larger clone stands one base away. Genomic DNA was isolated from the sorted cells so that the TCRbeta CDR3 region could be sequenced. The immunoSEQ Assay was used for sequencing of TCRbeta CDR3 regions. The immuneACCESS repertoire file appears here via TCRdb, limited to in-frame rearrangements. These files lack a portion of the clones; in checked studies, under half of the deficit traces to unresolved V genes, and the cause of the others is not known. For this sample the table gives about 45,000 clones, of which approximately 90% were detected only once. Around an eighth of the sample rests with the top ten. The junction carries 16 bases between V and J, which are trimmed by 5 bases and 8 bases respectively. Counted from cysteine to phenylalanine, this CDR3 has 13 amino acids. Only CDR3 DNA remains: 39 bases, in frame from the first base. According to the germline V gene, CDR1 reads SGHTS and CDR2 reads YDEGEE.

Patients with a history of autoimmune disease or receiving systemic immunosuppression were excluded from the trial. Peripheral blood for TCR sequencing was drawn from every dose cohort at baseline, at cycle 4 day 1 and at cycle 7 day 1. Samples were obtained from an open-label, multicenter, first-in-human phase I dose-escalation trial of ivuxolimab. The trial enrolled adults with locally advanced or metastatic head and neck squamous cell, hepatocellular, melanoma or renal cell carcinoma. Before TCR sequencing, CD4+ T cells and CD8+ T cells were sorted from peripheral blood as separate populations. This sample is drawn from a study of OX40 agonist ivuxolimab in advanced cancers. For context, the study as a whole: The costimulatory receptor OX40 (CD134) was targeted by ivuxolimab, a fully human IgG2 agonistic monoclonal antibody. Intravenous ivuxolimab was administered to patients every 2 weeks at six dose levels: 0.01, 0.1, 0.3, 1.5, 3 and 10 mg/kg. Among the roughly 54 dose-escalation patients, 19 had hepatocellular carcinoma, around 15 melanoma, 9 renal cell carcinoma and 9 head and neck cancer. A male proportion of roughly 80% and a mean age of around 60 years, ranging from about 23 to 90, were recorded for the dose-escalation cohort. Patients were allowed to have had prior anti-PD-1, anti-PD-L1 or anti-CTLA-4 therapy, and approximately 40% of the dose-escalation patients had been treated with checkpoint inhibitors. Partial responses occurred in three dose-escalation patients: two with cutaneous melanoma and one with hepatocellular carcinoma. Peripheral TCRbeta sequencing aimed to test whether ivuxolimab altered TCR sequence diversity and caused clonal T-cell expansion. The paper covers the monotherapy dose-escalation part of the phase I ivuxolimab trial, which included N of about 50 patients.

Results the study describes overall, beyond this receptor: After ivuxolimab, more expanded clones were found on average in CD8+ T cells than in CD4+ T cells. At doses from 0.1 to 3.0 mg/kg, clonal expansion was seen in both CD4+ and CD8+ blood T cells between baseline and week 6. Low levels of normalized T-cell clonal expansion were also seen in some patients who did not respond. In the 0.1-3.0 mg/kg groups, partial responders had among the lowest normalized peripheral clonal expansion, particularly in CD8+ T cells. The antigen specificity of the clonally expanded peripheral T cells was not determined.

The V and J genes are TRBV5-8 and TRBJ1-2; TRBD1 could be the D gene, as 5 bases match. Sequenced here: CD4+ or CD8+ T cells sorted from blood, sampled in a trial of the OX40 agonist ivuxolimab. This receptor was taken from an adult with an advanced solid tumor such as melanoma, head and neck, liver or kidney cancer. The DNA sequence is TGTGCCAGCAGGCCTTGGGACCCGCAGGGCTACACCTTC. It specifies CASRPWDPQGYTF.